These 17 T cell receptor beta chains were sequenced from one sample in a study of CD8+CD57+ T cells in acquired aplastic anemia. Those patients picked for sequencing had displayed CD8+CD57+ cell expansion on flow cytometry. The TCR beta profiling, which covered VDJ combination and CDR3 sequence, was carried out using genomic DNA as the template. In TCRdb, the reads were re-called with MiXCR into one record per CDR3 protein. The sample includes under 200,000 distinct CDR3 sequences, 40% to 55% seen only once; the top ten take approximately 2.8%. The sample taken for sequencing was sorted CD4+, CD8+, or CD8+CD57+ T cells (not recorded which) from PBMCs. These receptors all come from a human donor with aplastic anemia.

This clonotype was observed a few times. The gene calls are TRBV20-1 and TRBJ2-4; D tentatively reads TRBD1 or TRBD2 (5 bases each). From germline, CDR1 is DFQATT and CDR2 SNEGSKA (reference sequence). Deletions cut 6 bases from V and 6 bases from J, with 15 bases between. There are 13 residues in the CDR3. The CDR3 bases are TGCAGTGCCCCCGACGGGGCCCTAAACATTCAGTACTTC. It translates to CSAPDGALNIQYF.

This chain links TRBV19 with TRBJ1-2; no firm D call. Germline V gene lookup returns CDR1 LNHDA and CDR2 SQIVND (reference sequence). Trimming pared 6 bases from V and 9 bases from J, leaving 20 bases between. The CDR3 contains 14 residues. CDR3: CASSKQEPSSRYTF. The DNA of the CDR3 is TGTGCCAGTAGCAAGCAGGAGCCCTCCTCGCGCTACACCTTC. Looking up the rest from reference TRBV19 and TRBJ1-2 gives the full variable domain: DGGITQSPKYLFRKEGQNVTLSCEQNLNHDAMYWYRQDPGQGLRLIYYSQIVNDFQKGDIAEGYSVSREKKESFPLTVTSAQKNPTAFYLCASSKQEPSSRYTFGSGTRLTVV.

The chain is built from TRBV6-2 or TRBV6-3 and TRBJ1-3, with D unresolved. This CDR3 region has 15 residues. The V and J ends lost 7 bases and 9 bases respectively, with 22 bases between them. The germline V gene has CDR1 MNHEY and CDR2 SVGEGT. This CDR3 reads CASNQGLRSGATIYF. The CDR3 DNA is TGTGCCAGCAATCAAGGACTGCGCTCTGGAGCCACCATATATTTT.

The chain uses TRBV11-3 and TRBJ2-7, with 11 bases identical to TRBD1. The CDR3 loop spans 15 amino acids. Trimming took 5 bases from V and 3 from J; bases not matched to a gene: 6. Germline V gene sequence: CDR1 SGHNT, CDR2 YENEEA. The CDR3 loop is CASSTGTGGNYEQYF. CDR3 bases: TGTGCCAGCAGCACCGGGACAGGGGGTAACTACGAGCAGTACTTC. Drawing the rest from reference TRBV11-3 and TRBJ2-7, the complete variable domain is EAGVVQSPRYKIIEKKQPVAFWCNPISGHNTLYWYLQNLGQGPELLIRYENEEAVDDSQLPKDRFSAERLKGVDSTLKIQPAELGDSAVYLCASSTGTGGNYEQYFGPGTRLTVT.

V is TRBV15 and J is TRBJ2-7, with 8 bases fitting TRBD1. The CDR3 loop spans 15 amino acids. V lost 0 bases to trimming and J lost 10 bases; unmatched junction nucleotides: 11. The germline gives CDR1 LNHNV, CDR2 YYDKDF (reference sequence). The CDR3 here is CATSREGTGPRAQYF. CDR3 nucleotide sequence: TGTGCCACCAGCAGAGAAGGGACAGGCCCCAGGGCCCAGTACTTC.

This clonotype was seen many times. J is TRBJ2-2 and V is TRBV5-1, with TRBD2 matching 11 bases. Trimming at V came to 4 bases and at J to 7 bases, leaving 9 bases not matched to a gene. The CDR3 is 16 residues long. Per germline, CDR1 SGHRS and CDR2 YFSETQ. The chain's CDR3 is CASSVLAGGGNGELFF. CDR3 sequence (DNA): TGCGCCAGCAGCGTGCTAGCGGGAGGAGGGAACGGGGAGCTGTTTTTT.

This clonotype occurred a few times. The chain recombines TRBV20-1 with TRBJ2-2; 15 bases agree with TRBD2. Trimming at V came to 5 bases and at J to 5 bases, leaving 3 bases not matched to a gene. From germline, CDR1 is DFQATT and CDR2 SNEGSKA (reference sequence). The CDR3 length is 15 residues. The CDR3 loop is CSAGGLAGGTGELFF. CDR3 nucleotides: TGCAGTGCTGGGGGACTAGCGGGAGGTACCGGGGAGCTGTTTTTT.

This chain links TRBV2 with TRBJ2-3, with TRBD1 matching over 7 bases. From germline, CDR1 is SNHLY and CDR2 FYNNEI. V shed 9 bases, J shed 3 bases, and the junction held 9 bases outside the gene matches. The CDR3 has 14 amino acids. The CDR3 nucleotides are TGTGCCAGTCAGACAGGGCTTATGACAGATACGCAGTATTTT. Translating gives CASQTGLMTDTQYF.

Comments on this clonotype: This may come from a read error, since a much larger clone is one base off. The chain is built from TRBV6-2 or TRBV6-3 and TRBJ1-2; no clear D. Trimming removed 0 bases from V and 8 bases from J, with 22 bases in between. This CDR3 comprises 17 residues. Per germline, CDR1 MNHEY and CDR2 SVGEGT. The CDR3 reads CASSYSAQSRAPRGYTF. CDR3 nucleotides: TGTGCCAGCAGTTACTCAGCCCAAAGTCGGGCACCGCGCGGCTACACCTTC.

This clonotype was seen ten or more times. This chain links TRBV2 with TRBJ2-5; D gene uncertain. CDR3 length: 11 amino acids. Germline CDR1 is SNHLY and CDR2 is FYNNEI. With 6 bases removed from V and 4 bases from J, the gap between germline ends came to 6 bases. This chain's CDR3 is CASRQGETQYF. The CDR3 region has the DNA TGTGCCAGCAGACAAGGAGAGACCCAGTACTTC.

The J gene is TRBJ1-6, the V gene TRBV6-1; the D gene is possibly TRBD1 (6 bases). CDR1 and CDR2 (germline): MNHNS, SASEGT. The CDR3 length is 17 residues. Trimming cost V 6 bases and J 1 base, with 16 bases left between them. Here the CDR3 reads CASSDPGVGSYNSPLHF. DNA for the CDR3: TGTGCCAGCAGCGATCCAGGGGTAGGATCCTATAATTCACCCCTCCACTTT.

The sample holds many counts of this clonotype. The V and J genes are TRBV7-9 and TRBJ1-5; D is ambiguous. V lost 4 bases, J lost 3 bases, and 7 bases lay in between. The length of the CDR3 is 13 residues. The germline CDR1 and CDR2 sequences are SEHNR and FQNEAQ (reference sequence). CDR3 nucleotides: TGTGCCAGCAGCTCCTCTTACAATCAGCCCCAGCATTTT. Encoded protein: CASSSSYNQPQHF.

This clonotype was recorded many times. This chain joins TRBV20-1 and TRBJ1-2; a weak D match, TRBD1 (6 bases). CDR3 length equals 13 residues. Germline lookup yields CDR1 DFQATT and CDR2 SNEGSKA (reference sequence). The ends were cut back, 4 bases at V and 4 bases at J, with 13 bases in the middle. The DNA of the CDR3 is TGCAGTGCTAAGGGAGGGGGGATCTATGGCTACACCTTC. Amino acid sequence: CSAKGGGIYGYTF.

This clonotype was observed many times. CDR3 bases: TGTGCCAGCGGATCCCCGTCTGAGCAGTTCTTC. Encoded protein: CASGSPSEQFF. The rearrangement joins TRBV12-3 or TRBV12-4 to TRBJ2-1; D is unclear. With 8 bases removed from V and 9 bases from J, the gap between germline ends came to 11 bases. The CDR3 runs 11 residues.

The rearrangement joins TRBV7-2 to TRBJ2-6, with TRBD1 identical over 8 bases. Per germline, CDR1 SGHTA and CDR2 FQGNSA. Losses at the gene ends were 9 bases for V and 0 bases for J; bases not matched to a gene: 13. The CDR3 is 18 residues long. Written as DNA, the CDR3 is TGTGCCAGTCGGATAGGACAGGGAATTCCCTCTGGGGCCAACGTCCTGACTTTC. Amino acid sequence: CASRIGQGIPSGANVLTF.

The gene calls are TRBV11-1 and TRBJ2-1, with a tentative D call TRBD2 (5 bases). The V gene lost 5 bases and the J gene lost 7 bases, with 18 bases spanning the gap. The CDR3 spans 15 residues. The V gene's germline CDR1 is SGHAT and CDR2 FQDESV (reference sequence). CDR3 in amino acids: CASSHPGSSVNEQFF. The CDR3 DNA follows: TGTGCCAGCAGCCACCCGGGAAGCTCGGTGAATGAGCAGTTCTTC.

The chain couples TRBV12-5 to TRBJ2-1; TRBD1 matches at 10 bases. This CDR3 is built from 18 residues. CDR1 and CDR2 (germline): LGHNT, FRNRAP. J was trimmed by 6 bases and V by 2 bases; bases with no gene match: 13. The CDR3 loop reads CASGLTRTPGTGVNEQFF. CDR3 nucleotides: TGTGCTAGTGGTTTGACCCGGACCCCCGGGACAGGGGTCAATGAGCAGTTCTTC.